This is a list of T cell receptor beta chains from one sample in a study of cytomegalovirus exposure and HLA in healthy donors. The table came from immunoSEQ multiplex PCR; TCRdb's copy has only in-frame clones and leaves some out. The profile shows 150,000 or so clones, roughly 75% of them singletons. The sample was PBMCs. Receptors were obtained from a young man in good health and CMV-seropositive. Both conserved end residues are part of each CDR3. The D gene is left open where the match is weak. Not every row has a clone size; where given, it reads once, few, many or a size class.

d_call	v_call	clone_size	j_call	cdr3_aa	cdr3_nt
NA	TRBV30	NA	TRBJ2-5	CAGSTKGGTYSPKETQYF	TGTGCCGGCAGCACAAAAGGGGGTACCTATTCGCCCAAAGAGACCCAGTACTTC
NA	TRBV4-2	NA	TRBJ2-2	CASSQDVGKGKVIGELFF	TGTGCCAGCAGCCAAGACGTAGGAAAGGGGAAGGTAATCGGGGAGCTGTTTTTT
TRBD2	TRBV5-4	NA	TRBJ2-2	CASSLNLAGGAGELFF	TGTGCCAGCAGCCTCAACCTAGCGGGAGGGGCGGGGGAGCTGTTTTTT
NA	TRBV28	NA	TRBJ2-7	CASSSSVPYEQYF	TGTGCCAGCTCCAGTTCAGTCCCCTACGAGCAGTACTTC
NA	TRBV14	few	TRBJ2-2	CASSRTPYRTGELFF	TGTGCCAGCAGCCGAACACCATACAGGACCGGGGAGCTGTTTTTT
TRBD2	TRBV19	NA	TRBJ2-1	CASSIVAGGPRVYNEQFF	TGTGCCAGTAGTATAGTAGCGGGAGGGCCGAGAGTCTACAATGAGCAGTTCTTC
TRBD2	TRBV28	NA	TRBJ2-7	CASRRRGLVSYEQYF	TGTGCCAGCAGACGTAGGGGACTAGTAAGCTACGAGCAGTACTTC
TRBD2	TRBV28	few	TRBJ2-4	CASSSRTSGRADIQYF	TGTGCCAGCAGTTCTCGGACTAGCGGGAGGGCGGACATTCAGTACTTC
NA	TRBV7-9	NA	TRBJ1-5	CASSPQDSHQPQHF	TGTGCCAGCAGCCCCCAAGACAGCCATCAGCCCCAGCATTTT
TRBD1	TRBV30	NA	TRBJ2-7	CAWSPRRDRGYEQYF	TGTGCCTGGAGTCCACGCCGGGACAGGGGTTACGAGCAGTACTTC
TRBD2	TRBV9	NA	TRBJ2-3	CASSVGLAGELSTDTQYF	TGTGCCAGCAGCGTCGGACTAGCGGGAGAGCTTAGCACAGATACGCAGTATTTT
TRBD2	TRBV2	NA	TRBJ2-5	CAVRLAGIFRMETQYF	TGTGCCGTCCGACTAGCGGGGATATTTAGGATGGAGACCCAGTACTTC
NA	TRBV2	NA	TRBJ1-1	CASNGRVSGTEAFF	TGTGCCAGCAATGGCAGGGTCAGTGGCACTGAAGCTTTCTTT
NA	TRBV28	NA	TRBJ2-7	CASSQRTPPEQYF	TGTGCCAGCAGCCAAAGGACACCCCCCGAGCAGTACTTC
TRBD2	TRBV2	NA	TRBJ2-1	CASSYSQRGAGQEQFF	TGTGCCAGCAGTTACAGCCAGCGGGGAGCTGGCCAAGAGCAGTTCTTC
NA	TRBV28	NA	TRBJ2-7	CASSGAVGRYEQYF	TGTGCCAGCAGTGGGGCCGTCGGTCGCTACGAGCAGTACTTC
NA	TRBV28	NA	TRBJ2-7	CASSFLSGSYEQYF	TGTGCCAGCAGTTTTTTGAGCGGATCCTACGAGCAGTACTTC
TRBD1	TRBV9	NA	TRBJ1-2	CASGPPTGGGGYTF	TGTGCCAGCGGCCCCCCTACAGGGGGCGGTGGCTACACCTTC
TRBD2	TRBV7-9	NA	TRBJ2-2	CASSLVGRLAGGPSGELFF	TGTGCCAGCAGCTTAGTCGGGCGACTAGCGGGAGGGCCATCCGGGGAGCTGTTTTTT
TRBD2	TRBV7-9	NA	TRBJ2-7	CASSPGGRSSYEQYF	TGTGCCAGCAGCCCGGGGGGGAGAAGCTCCTACGAGCAGTACTTC
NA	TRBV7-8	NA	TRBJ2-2	CASSLAGGNTGELFF	TGTGCCAGCAGCTTAGCGGGGGGAAACACCGGGGAGCTGTTTTTT
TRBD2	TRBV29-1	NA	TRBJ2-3	CSVERLADSDTQYF	TGCAGCGTTGAACGACTAGCGGACTCAGATACGCAGTATTTT
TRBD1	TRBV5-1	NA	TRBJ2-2	CASSPQSDRIAGELFF	TGCGCCAGCAGCCCCCAATCGGACAGGATAGCCGGGGAGCTGTTTTTT